This T cell receptor (beta chain) was sequenced for a study of CD8+CD57+ T cells in acquired aplastic anemia. Patients selected for sequencing had displayed CD8+CD57+ cell expansion by flow cytometry. The CDR3 covers 15 residues. The germline V gene has CDR1 WNHNN and CDR2 SYGVQD (reference sequence). Trimming shortened V by 6 bases and J by 4 bases, and 15 bases separated the two germline ends. Genomic DNA, the template, was used for profiling of the TCR beta VDJ and CDR3. TCRdb processed the reads anew with MiXCR; each CDR3 protein has one entry. The table records about 120,000 distinct CDR3 sequences, approximately 40% of them present only once.

Source material: sorted CD4+, CD8+, or CD8+CD57+ T cells (not recorded which) from PBMCs. The chain carries TRBV10-1 and TRBJ2-2, with D possibly being TRBD1 (6 bases). The receptor's source is a human donor with aplastic anemia. Here the CDR3 DNA reads TGCGCCAGCAGCAAACAGGGCCGGTGCACCGGGGAGCTGTTTTTT. This codes for CASSKQGRCTGELFF.